This T cell receptor (beta chain) was sequenced in a study of T cell responses to AZD1222 COVID-19 vaccine. Study-level information: Combined were second doses at about 4 or about 12 weeks. Findings of the study overall: Spike regions recognized by vaccine-associated CD4 TCRs spanned the protein, led by 160-218 and 743-854. Repertoires were obtained only post-peak T cell response. Clonal diversity may have been underestimated in mostly white British donors.

Only in-frame clones appear in the TCRdb table, and some are missing; sequencing was by immunoSEQ multiplex PCR. The sample contains about 110,000 clones, roughly 88% of which appear only once. A word on this clone: What it binds is unknown.

The germline V gene has CDR1 LGHNT and CDR2 FRNRAP. V was clipped by 1 base and J by 7 bases, with 13 bases between them. The CDR3 spans 14 residues. The chain couples TRBV12-5 to TRBJ1-1; D gene uncertain. The sample consisted of peripheral blood, taken on day 0 of AZD1222 vaccination. The sequence came from an adult in good health. CDR3 amino acids: CASGLGNGENEAFF. CDR3 DNA sequence: TGTGCTAGTGGTTTGGGTAACGGGGAAAATGAAGCTTTCTTT.